This is a list of T cell receptor beta chains from one sample in a study of blood T cell repertoires in COVID-19. Repertoires were generated with immunoSEQ multiplex PCR, while TCRdb's copy carries only in-frame clones and drops some. There are 200,000 to 250,000 clones in the sample; under 95% occur only once, and 1.2% lies in the top ten. What was sequenced was peripheral blood. Receptors originate from a man aged 30 to 45 with acute or convalescent COVID-19. CDR3s include the opening cysteine and the closing phenylalanine or tryptophan. The order of the fields is D gene, J gene, clone size, V gene, CDR3 length, CDR3 DNA, CDR3 protein. D genes are given only for firm matches. Only some rows state a clone size, as once, few, many or a class for expanded clones.

TRBD1 TRBJ1-4 . TRBV7-8 14 TGTGCCAGCAGCCCAGGTCCGGACAGGCTAAAACTGTTTTTT CASSPGPDRLKLFF
. TRBJ1-1 . TRBV11-1 13 TGTGCCAGCAGCTTAGCTCTCAACACTGAAGCTTTCTTT CASSLALNTEAFF
TRBD1 TRBJ2-2 . TRBV5-4 15 TGTGCCAGCAGCCCCCAAGGGGGCAACACCGGGGAGCTGTTTTTT CASSPQGGNTGELFF
TRBD1 TRBJ1-2 . TRBV28 13 TGTGCCAGCAGCCCGACAGGGGCGGGCGGCTACACCTTC CASSPTGAGGYTF
. TRBJ2-5 . TRBV5-1 14 TGCGCCAGCAGCTTGGCCGGGTCAGAGGAGACCCAGTACTTC CASSLAGSEETQYF
TRBD1 TRBJ2-2 . TRBV19 13 TGTGCCAGTGGACAGGGGGCTCTGGGGGAGCTGTTTTTT CASGQGALGELFF
. TRBJ1-4 . TRBV6-5 14 TGTGCCACCTCCTTCGGACAGACTAATGAAAAACTGTTTTTT CATSFGQTNEKLFF
. TRBJ1-5 . TRBV3-1/TRBV3-2 14 TGTGCCAGCAGCCAAGGGGCCTTCAATCAGCCCCAGCATTTT CASSQGAFNQPQHF
TRBD1 TRBJ2-2 . TRBV9 15 TGTGCCAGCAGCCCAGCTGACAGGGTCACCGGGGAGCTGTTTTTT CASSPADRVTGELFF
. TRBJ2-5 . TRBV4-2 13 TGTGCCAGCAGCCAAGTCAGCGAAGAGACCCAGTACTTC CASSQVSEETQYF
. TRBJ2-1 once TRBV9 16 TGTGCCAGCAGCGAGAGAATAAGGGGCCCCTACAATGAGCAGTTCTTC CASSERIRGPYNEQFF
TRBD1 TRBJ1-1 . TRBV5-8 13 TGTGCCAGCAGATGGGACAGGAACACTGAAGCTTTCTTT CASRWDRNTEAFF
. TRBJ2-7 . TRBV11-1 14 TGTGCCAGCAGCTTAGGGTTGGCAGACTACGAGCAGTACTTC CASSLGLADYEQYF
. TRBJ2-5 . TRBV12-5 16 TGTGCTAGTGGTTTGCCTAAAGGTCGGGGGACAGAGACCCAGTACTTC CASGLPKGRGTETQYF
. TRBJ2-4 . TRBV6-2/TRBV6-3 15 TGTGCCAGCAGCTTACCCGGGGGTGCCAAAAACATTCAGTACTTC CASSLPGGAKNIQYF
. TRBJ2-5 . TRBV15 16 TGTGCCACCAGCAGAGAATTGTTGGGACCTAAGGGGGCCCAGTACTTC CATSRELLGPKGAQYF
. TRBJ2-2 . TRBV7-3 14 TGTGCCAGCAGCTTCGGCGGGTCCCGGGGGGAGCTGTTTTTT CASSFGGSRGELFF
TRBD1 TRBJ1-2 . TRBV7-2 13 TGTGCCAGCAGTGCTACAGGGGACTCTGGCTACACCTTC CASSATGDSGYTF
TRBD2 TRBJ2-1 . TRBV10-1 13 TGCGCCAGCAGTGAAGCGGGAGGGCGAGAGCAGTTCTTC CASSEAGGREQFF
TRBD2 TRBJ2-7 once TRBV13 15 TGTGCCAGCAGCTTGGGGGCGGGGGGCCCGTTTGAGCAGTACTTC CASSLGAGGPFEQYF
TRBD2 TRBJ2-2 once TRBV28 17 TGTGCCAGCAGCCCCAGTCTAATAGCGGGAGGGGCCGGGGAGCTGTTTTTT CASSPSLIAGGAGELFF
TRBD2 TRBJ2-7 . TRBV12-3/TRBV12-4 13 TGTGCCAGCAGTTTAGGAATAGCGGGAGAGCAGTACTTC CASSLGIAGEQYF
. TRBJ1-1 . TRBV2 15 TGTGCCAGCGTCTCAGGAGGGTTTCTGAACACTGAAGCTTTCTTT CASVSGGFLNTEAFF
TRBD1 TRBJ2-7 . TRBV7-9 13 TGTGCCAGCAGTTCCTACAGGGGCTACGAGCAGTACTTC CASSSYRGYEQYF